Below, one T cell receptor (beta chain) is given with its context. This sample is part of a study of shared clonotypes between healthy human individuals. The junction had 0 bases not matched to a gene; V was cut back by 2 bases and J by 8 bases. The CDR3 covers 12 residues. Germline CDR1 SNHLY, CDR2 FYNNEI. CD4+ cells were split into CD45RA+ naive and CD45RA-negative memory subsets. Per sorted-subset replicate PCR, input was approximately 0.2 ug DNA, representing tens of thousands of T cell genomes. Produced via immunoSEQ multiplex PCR; TCRdb's table is partial and in-frame only. The sample comprises about 2.4 million clones, roughly 93% of which are singletons, and 0.36% rests with the top ten.

The J gene is TRBJ1-5, the V gene TRBV2; 7 bases fit TRBD1. The specimen was naive CD4+ T cells from PBMCs. The sample's subset: CD45RA+ positively selected. This clonotype was sampled from a man aged 18 to 35 in good health. Some clones in this sample may be carry-over from other donors' samples. In DNA form, the CDR3 reads TGTGCCAGCAGTGAACAGGGGGAGCCCCAGCATTTT. Protein product: CASSEQGEPQHF.